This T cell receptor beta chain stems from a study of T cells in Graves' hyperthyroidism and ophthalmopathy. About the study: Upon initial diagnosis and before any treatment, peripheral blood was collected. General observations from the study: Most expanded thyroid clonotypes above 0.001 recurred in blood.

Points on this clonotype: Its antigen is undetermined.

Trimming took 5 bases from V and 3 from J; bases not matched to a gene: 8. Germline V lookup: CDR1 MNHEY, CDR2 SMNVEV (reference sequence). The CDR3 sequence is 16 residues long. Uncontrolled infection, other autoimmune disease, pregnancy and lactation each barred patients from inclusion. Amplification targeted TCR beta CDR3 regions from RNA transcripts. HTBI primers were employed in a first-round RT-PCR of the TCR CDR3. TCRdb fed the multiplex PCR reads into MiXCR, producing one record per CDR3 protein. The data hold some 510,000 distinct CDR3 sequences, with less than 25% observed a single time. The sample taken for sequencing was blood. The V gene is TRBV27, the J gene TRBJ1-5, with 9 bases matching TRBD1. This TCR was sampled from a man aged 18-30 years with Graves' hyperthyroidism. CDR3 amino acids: CASSPTTGGYNQPQHF. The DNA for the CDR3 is TGTGCCAGCAGTCCAACTACAGGGGGCTACAATCAGCCCCAGCATTTT.